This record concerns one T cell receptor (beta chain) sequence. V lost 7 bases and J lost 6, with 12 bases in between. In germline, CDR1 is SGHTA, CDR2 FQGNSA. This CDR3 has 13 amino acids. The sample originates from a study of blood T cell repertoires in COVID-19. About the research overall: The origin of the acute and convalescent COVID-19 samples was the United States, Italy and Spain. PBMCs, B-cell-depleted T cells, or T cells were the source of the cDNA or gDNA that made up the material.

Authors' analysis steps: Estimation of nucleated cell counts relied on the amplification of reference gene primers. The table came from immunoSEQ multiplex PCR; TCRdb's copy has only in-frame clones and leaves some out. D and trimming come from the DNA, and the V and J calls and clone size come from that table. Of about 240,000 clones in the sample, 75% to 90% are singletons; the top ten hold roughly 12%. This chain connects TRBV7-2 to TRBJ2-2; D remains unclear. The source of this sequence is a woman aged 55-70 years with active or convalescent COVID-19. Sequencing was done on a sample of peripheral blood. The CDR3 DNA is TGTGCCAGCAAACTACCGGGTGCCGGGGAGCTGTTTTTT. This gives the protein CASKLPGAGELFF.